This T cell receptor beta chain was obtained from a study of T cell responses to AZD1222 COVID-19 vaccine. Broader study findings: Distributed over spike, vaccine-associated CD4 TCRs predominated at 160-218 and 743-854. Clonal diversity was possibly underestimated, and the donors were mostly white British, with more females.

In regard to this clone: Its matching antigen is unknown.

The length of the CDR3 is 14 residues. Here immunoSEQ multiplex PCR was the method, and the copy in TCRdb shows in-frame clones only, minus some. The data contain under 80,000 clones, more than 70% of them seen just once; the ten biggest clones take up approximately 19%. The chain joins TRBV12-2 to TRBJ1-2; the tabulated D call, TRBD1, remains unverified against the DNA. TRBV12-2 is a listed pseudogene. Specimen: peripheral blood, collected on day 0 of AZD1222 vaccination. The sequence was obtained from an adult in good health. In DNA, the CDR3 is TGTGCAAGTCGCTCGCCGGGACAGAACTATGGCTACACCTTC. Its protein product is CASRSPGQNYGYTF.